These T cell receptor beta chains were read from a single sample in a study of kidney transplant recipient with SARS-CoV-2 infection. Via MiXCR, TCRdb re-called the reads, giving one row per CDR3 protein. Among 200,000 to 300,000 distinct CDR3 sequences, around 28% were seen once, and the ten largest hold roughly 7%. The specimen was a blood sample, collected at baseline and around day 120 from a kidney transplant recipient. The source is a male patient aged 25-45 years who had COVID-19 and was a kidney transplant recipient. The graft donor may account for some of the T cells. CDR3s include the opening cysteine and the closing phenylalanine or tryptophan.

j_call v_call cdr3_aa
TRBJ1-3 TRBV28 CASSLGVGRGNTIYF
TRBJ2-1 TRBV7-9 CASSPRGEAFNEQFF
TRBJ1-1 TRBV28 CASSWNTEAFF
TRBJ2-3 TRBV20-1 CSATPGTSVGTDTQYF
TRBJ1-5 TRBV6-5 CASSSSGTGLRNQPQHF
TRBJ2-1 TRBV7-2 CASSPRTGTYNEQFF
TRBJ2-1 TRBV12-5 CASGFGTHRTSGRAVNEQFF
TRBJ2-6 TRBV7-6 CASSLTGRALSGANVLTF
TRBJ2-1 TRBV20-1 CSASPASGREEKDNEQFF
TRBJ2-7 TRBV3-1 CASSQGVSSYEQYF
TRBJ2-5 TRBV6-2/TRBV6-3 CASSYAAPRQKETQYF
TRBJ1-2 TRBV5-4 CASATCVPGKTYGYTF
TRBJ2-2 TRBV3-1 CASSRNVPISGLTGELFF
TRBJ2-7 TRBV5-1 CASSLSGGGTEQYF
TRBJ1-2 TRBV3-1 CASQGWPNYGYTF
TRBJ1-2 TRBV19 CASSGQATNRKTYGYTF
TRBJ2-1 TRBV7-9 CASSLLGGNEQFF
TRBJ1-6 TRBV20-1 CSAIRDRGNSPLHF
TRBJ2-6 TRBV1 CTSRTCVCAQSRANVLTF
TRBJ2-2 TRBV25-1 CASNLNTGELFF
TRBJ1-6 TRBV5-6 CAGSPGTGEGNSPLHF
TRBJ2-1 TRBV5-1 CASSPEGTSGGARNEQFF
TRBJ1-5 TRBV30 CAWSVRTASNQPQHF
TRBJ1-2 TRBV5-6 CASTRINSRKTYGYTF
TRBJ1-2 TRBV29-1 CSTSSGGGHGYTF
TRBJ2-7 TRBV12-3/TRBV12-4 CASSFGENHEQYF